This T cell receptor beta chain came from a study of blood T cell repertoires in COVID-19. Study information: COVID-19 samples from acute and convalescent phases originated in the United States, Italy and Spain. T cells, B-cell-depleted T cells, or PBMCs provided the cDNA or gDNA that served as material.

This CDR3 region has 16 residues. The V and J ends lost 4 bases and 5 bases, in that order; junction bases with no gene match: 8. The germline gives CDR1 SGHRS, CDR2 YFSETQ. A note on this clone: The sample holds other DNA sequences that translate to the same CDR3.

Per the authors' pipeline: Reference gene primers were amplified, and this amplification served to estimate nucleated cell counts. Only in-frame clones appear in the TCRdb table, and some are missing; sequencing was by immunoSEQ multiplex PCR. The V and J calls and clone size are taken from that table; D and trimming were inferred from the DNA. The top ten hold roughly 4.2% of the sample, which has more than 200,000 clones, 85% to 90% seen once. The V gene is TRBV5-1, the J gene TRBJ2-2, with 10 bases aligning to TRBD2. The TCR originated in a man aged 50 or older with acute or convalescent COVID-19. Sequencing was performed on peripheral blood. The CDR3 is CASSTRLAGATGELFF. CDR3 DNA sequence: TGCGCCAGCAGCACCCGCCTAGCGGGGGCAACCGGGGAGCTGTTTTTT.